The present T cell receptor (beta chain) was sequenced within a study of T-cell memory formation after mild COVID-19. Study details: TCR clusters mostly belonged to single donors. Study conclusions and caveats: A second wave of clones peaked on day 37, and their SARS-CoV-2 specificity went unconfirmed.

This clonotype appeared a few times. Its antigen is unidentified. Each CDR3 protein gets one entry after TCRdb re-called the 5' RACE reads with MiXCR. Here the sample spans around 320,000 distinct CDR3 sequences, around 28% being singletons. V lost 5 bases, J lost 9 bases, and 6 bases stayed unmatched. The CDR3 consists of 13 residues. The sequence was obtained from an adult woman who had mild COVID-19 (a few samples of this study predate the infection). Cell type and time point are not known. Sequenced: PBMCs or a T cell subset sorted from them (not recorded which). The chain links TRBV12-3 or TRBV12-4 to TRBJ2-1; 8 bases are a match to TRBD2. This CDR3 is CASSPGLVGEQFF. In nucleotides, the CDR3 is TGTGCCAGCAGTCCGGGACTAGTAGGTGAGCAGTTCTTC.